Included here is one TCR beta chain sequence, with context. Its antigen is as yet unknown. This sample stems from a study of Ad26.COV2.S vaccination and SARS-CoV-2 variants. About the research overall: The donor belonged to the COV1001 Ad26.COV2.S trial arm.

Study-wide results and limits: Relative to placebo recipients, vaccine recipients exhibited elevated spike-specific TCR breadth.

Noted treatment: some 20 received Ad26.COV2.S at low or high dose, single or two shots; about five received placebo; per-sample allocation not given. Collection of samples fell on day 63 after the first vaccine or placebo injection. This Boston cohort included adults aged 18-55 years. Using immunoSEQ multiplex PCR, the repertoire was profiled, and TCRdb retains in-frame clones only, with some absent. The sample consists of around 450,000 clones, roughly 87% of them appearing once. Germline V lookup: CDR1 SGHVS, CDR2 FNYEAQ. This CDR3 is built from 16 residues. The V gene lost 5 bases and the J gene lost 0 bases, with 17 bases spanning the gap.

This chain uses TRBV7-6 with TRBJ2-7; D not resolved. The specimen comprised peripheral blood, sampled in a trial of Ad26.COV2.S vaccine versus placebo. The source is a person between 18 and 65 years old who received the Ad26.COV2.S COVID-19 vaccine or a placebo. The chain's CDR3 is CASSPRGVFSSYEQYF. As DNA, the CDR3 is TGTGCCAGCAGCCCCAGAGGAGTGTTTAGCTCCTACGAGCAGTACTTC.